Given below is one T cell receptor (beta chain) in context. Its antigen is still unknown. CDR1 is SGHNT and CDR2 is YYREEE in the germline V gene (reference sequence). Trimming at V came to 0 bases and at J to 10 bases, leaving 2 bases not matched to a gene. This CDR3 has 13 residues. These data are taken from a study of beta chain features in type 1 diabetes. Turning to the study itself: Cell yields, age and gender were similar between patients and healthy donors.

The investigators reverse transcribed all of the isolated RNA, so they sequenced expressed TCRB transcripts. Using immunoSEQ multiplex PCR, the repertoire was profiled, and TCRdb retains in-frame clones only, with some absent. The table shows approximately 730,000 clones, with 10% to 15% occurring only once. Findings and limits, study-wide: A greater similarity of naive, central memory and Treg TCRB repertoires was seen among patients than among healthy donors. Any role of HLA type in TCRB rearrangement remained unresolved here. All four CD4+ subsets of Type 1 diabetes patients contained TCRB CDR3s that were moderately but significantly shorter. Cells expressing TCR highly could be over-represented by cDNA sequencing.

This receptor was obtained from a young man with type 1 diabetes. The sample was naive CD4+ T cells from blood. The chain carries TRBV5-4 and TRBJ1-4, with 8 nucleotides matching TRBD1. CDR3 bases: TGTGCCAGCAGCTTGGACAGGGGGGCAAAACTGTTTTTT. Protein: CASSLDRGAKLFF. The full variable domain, completed using reference TRBV5-4 and TRBJ1-4, is ETGVTQSPTHLIKTRGQQVTLRCSSQSGHNTVSWYQQALGQGPQFIFQYYREEENGRGNFPPRFSGLQFPNYSSELNVNALELDDSALYLCASSLDRGAKLFFGSGTQLSVL.